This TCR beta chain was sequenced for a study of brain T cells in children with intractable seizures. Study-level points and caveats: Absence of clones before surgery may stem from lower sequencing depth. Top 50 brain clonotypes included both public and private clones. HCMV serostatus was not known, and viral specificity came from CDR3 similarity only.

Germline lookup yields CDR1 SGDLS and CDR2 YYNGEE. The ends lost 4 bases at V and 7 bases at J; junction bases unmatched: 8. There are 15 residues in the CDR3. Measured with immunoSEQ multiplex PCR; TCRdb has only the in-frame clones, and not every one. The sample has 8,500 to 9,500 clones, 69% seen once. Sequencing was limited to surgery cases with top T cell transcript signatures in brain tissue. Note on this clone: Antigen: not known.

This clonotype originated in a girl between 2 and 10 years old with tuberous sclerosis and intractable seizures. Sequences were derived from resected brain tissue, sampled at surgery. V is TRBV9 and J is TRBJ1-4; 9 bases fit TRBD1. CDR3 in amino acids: CASSSGTGNAEKLFF. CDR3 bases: TGTGCCAGCAGCTCCGGGACAGGGAACGCTGAAAAACTGTTTTTT.